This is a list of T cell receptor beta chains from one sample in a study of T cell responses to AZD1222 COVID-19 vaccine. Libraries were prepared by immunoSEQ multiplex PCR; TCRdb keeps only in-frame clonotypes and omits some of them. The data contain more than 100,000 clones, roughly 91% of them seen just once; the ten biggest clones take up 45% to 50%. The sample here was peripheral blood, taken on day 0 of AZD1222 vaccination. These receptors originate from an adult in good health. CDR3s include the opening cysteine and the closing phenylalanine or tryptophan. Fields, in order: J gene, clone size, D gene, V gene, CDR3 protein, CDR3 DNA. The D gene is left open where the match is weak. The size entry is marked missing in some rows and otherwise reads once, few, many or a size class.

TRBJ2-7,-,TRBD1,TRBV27,CASSLGQGSYEQYF,TGTGCCAGCAGTTTAGGACAGGGCTCCTACGAGCAGTACTTC
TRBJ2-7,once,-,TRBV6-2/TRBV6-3,CASSNRLSYEQYF,TGTGCCAGCAGTAACAGGCTCTCCTACGAGCAGTACTTC
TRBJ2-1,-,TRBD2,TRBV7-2,CASSFRLAGTNEQFF,TGTGCCAGCAGCTTCAGACTAGCGGGGACCAATGAGCAGTTCTTC
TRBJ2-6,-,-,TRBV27,CASSKTGANVLTF,TGTGCCAGCAGTAAAACGGGGGCCAACGTCCTGACTTTC
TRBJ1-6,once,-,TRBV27,CASSLSYGVMALHF,TGTGCCAGCAGTTTATCGTACGGGGTAATGGCCCTCCACTTT
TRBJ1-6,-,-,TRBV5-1,CASSSRGNSPLHF,TGCGCCAGCAGCTCACGTGGAAATTCACCCCTCCACTTT
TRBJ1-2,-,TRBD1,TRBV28,CASRHTGTGYHGYTF,TGTGCCAGCAGACATACCGGGACAGGGTACCATGGCTACACCTTC
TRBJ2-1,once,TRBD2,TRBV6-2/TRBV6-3,CASSYALARSNEQFF,TGTGCCAGCAGTTACGCACTAGCGAGGTCCAATGAGCAGTTCTTC
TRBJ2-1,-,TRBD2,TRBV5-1,CASSPGRLAGTKSSYNEQFF,TGCGCCAGCAGCCCCGGCCGGCTAGCGGGAACCAAGAGCTCCTACAATGAGCAGTTCTTC
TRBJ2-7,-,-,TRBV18,CASSPAFVYEQYF,TGTGCCAGCTCACCTGCATTCGTCTACGAGCAGTACTTC
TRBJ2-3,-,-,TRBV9,CASSADGSITDTQYF,TGTGCCAGCAGCGCAGATGGGTCAATCACAGATACGCAGTATTTT
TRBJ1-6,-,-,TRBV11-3,CASSTYRRTGSYNSPLHF,TGTGCCAGCAGCACCTATAGACGAACCGGATCCTATAATTCACCCCTCCACTTT
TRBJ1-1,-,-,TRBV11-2,CASSVAGARTEAFF,TGTGCCAGCAGCGTCGCAGGAGCTCGGACTGAAGCTTTCTTT
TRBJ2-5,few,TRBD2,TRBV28,CASIDVTSGSETQYF,TGTGCCAGTATTGACGTGACTAGCGGGTCGGAGACCCAGTACTTC
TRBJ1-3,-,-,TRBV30,CASSGYSGNTIYF,TGTGCCTCCTCTGGGTACTCTGGAAACACCATATATTTT
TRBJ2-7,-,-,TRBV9,CASSLRTGTKGHEQYF,TGTGCCAGCAGCCTCAGAACCGGGACCAAAGGCCACGAGCAGTACTTC
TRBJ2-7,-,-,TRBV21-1,CASSTRSLPYEQYF,TGTGCCAGCAGCACACGGAGCTTGCCCTACGAGCAGTACTTC
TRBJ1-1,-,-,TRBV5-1,CASSLGTNTEAFF,TGCGCCAGCAGCCTAGGGACCAACACTGAAGCTTTCTTT
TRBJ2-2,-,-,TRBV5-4,CASSSRGNTGELFF,TGTGCCAGCAGTAGCAGGGGGAACACCGGGGAGCTGTTTTTT
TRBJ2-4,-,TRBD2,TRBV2,CASSPRTSGAKNIQYF,TGTGCCAGCAGTCCCCGGACTAGCGGAGCCAAAAACATTCAGTACTTC
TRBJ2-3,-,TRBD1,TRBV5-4,CASSPRDRLSTDTQYF,TGTGCCAGCAGCCCAAGGGACAGACTAAGCACAGATACGCAGTATTTT
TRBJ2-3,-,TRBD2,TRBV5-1,CASSPPGLAGADTQYF,TGCGCCAGCAGCCCGCCGGGACTAGCGGGAGCAGATACGCAGTATTTT
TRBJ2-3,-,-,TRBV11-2,CASSRTRQFTDTQYF,TGTGCCAGCAGCCGGACACGACAGTTCACAGATACGCAGTATTTT
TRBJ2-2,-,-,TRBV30,CAWSVQGGNGELFF,TGTGCCTGGAGTGTACAAGGGGGGAACGGGGAGCTGTTTTTT
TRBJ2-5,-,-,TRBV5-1,CASSLGHGETQYF,TGCGCCAGCAGCTTGGGGCACGGAGAGACCCAGTACTTC
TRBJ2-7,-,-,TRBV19,CASSPYTRYGGAYEQYF,TGTGCCAGTAGCCCCTACACCAGGTACGGCGGGGCCTACGAGCAGTACTTC
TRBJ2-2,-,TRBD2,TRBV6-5,CASRGLAGAGELFF,TGTGCCAGCAGGGGACTAGCGGGAGCCGGGGAGCTGTTTTTT